This TCR beta chain is from a study of cytomegalovirus exposure and HLA in healthy donors. As for the study in general: A subsequent analysis stated that the approximately 110 validation repertoires were run on the same platform as the roughly 670 first-cohort repertoires.

The germline V gene encodes CDR1 LNHDA and CDR2 SQIVND (reference sequence). The CDR3 totals 16 residues. After removal of 3 bases from V and 7 bases from J, the junction contained 5 bases not matched to a gene. A remark on this clone: The antigen remains unidentified.

The method was immunoSEQ multiplex PCR; TCRdb's version includes in-frame clones alone and lacks a portion of them. The repertoire holds 200,000 to 300,000 clones, with 86% as singletons. The study, taken as a whole, reports: Investigators reported approximately 150 TCR beta chains as tied to cytomegalovirus.

The source of this sequence is a woman aged 30 to 39 in good health and CMV-seropositive. This chain joins TRBV19 and TRBJ2-1; 14 bases match TRBD2. Sequencing used PBMCs. CDR3 region: CASSIGLAGGRNEQFF. In nucleotides, the CDR3 is TGTGCCAGTAGTATCGGACTAGCGGGAGGAAGGAATGAGCAGTTCTTC.